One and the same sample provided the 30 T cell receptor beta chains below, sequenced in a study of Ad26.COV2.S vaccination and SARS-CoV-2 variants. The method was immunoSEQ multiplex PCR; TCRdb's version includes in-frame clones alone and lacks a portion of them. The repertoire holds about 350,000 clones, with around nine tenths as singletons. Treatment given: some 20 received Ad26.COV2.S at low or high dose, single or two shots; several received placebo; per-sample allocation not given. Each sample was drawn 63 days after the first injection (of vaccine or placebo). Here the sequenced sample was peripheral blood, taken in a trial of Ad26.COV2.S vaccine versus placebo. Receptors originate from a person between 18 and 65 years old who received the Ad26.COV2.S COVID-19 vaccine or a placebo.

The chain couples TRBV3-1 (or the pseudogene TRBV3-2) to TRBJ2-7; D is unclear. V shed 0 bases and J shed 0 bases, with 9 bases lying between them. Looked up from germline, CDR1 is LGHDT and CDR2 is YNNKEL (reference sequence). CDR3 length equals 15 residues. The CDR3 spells CASSQDRSFSYEQYF. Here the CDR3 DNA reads TGTGCCAGCAGCCAAGATCGGTCCTTCTCCTACGAGCAGTACTTC.

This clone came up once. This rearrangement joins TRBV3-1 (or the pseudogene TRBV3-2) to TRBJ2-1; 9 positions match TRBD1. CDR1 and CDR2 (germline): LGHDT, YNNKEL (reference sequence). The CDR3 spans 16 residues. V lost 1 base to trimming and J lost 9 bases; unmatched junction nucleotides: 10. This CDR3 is CASSQAWDRVFSEQFF. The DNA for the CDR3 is TGTGCCAGCAGCCAAGCGTGGGACAGGGTTTTTAGTGAGCAGTTCTTC.

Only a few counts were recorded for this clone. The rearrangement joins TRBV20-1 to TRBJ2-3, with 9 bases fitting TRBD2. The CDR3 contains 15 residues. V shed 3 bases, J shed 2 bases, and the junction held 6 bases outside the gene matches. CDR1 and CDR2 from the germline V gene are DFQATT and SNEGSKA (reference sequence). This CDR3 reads CSASTPSGATDTQYF. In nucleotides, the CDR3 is TGCAGTGCTAGTACCCCTAGCGGGGCCACAGATACGCAGTATTTT.

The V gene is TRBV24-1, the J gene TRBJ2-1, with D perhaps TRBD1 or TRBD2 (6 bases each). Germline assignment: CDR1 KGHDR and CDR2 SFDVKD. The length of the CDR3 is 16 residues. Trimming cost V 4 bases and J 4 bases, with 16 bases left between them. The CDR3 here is CATSDRRGGTYNEQFF. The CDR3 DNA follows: TGTGCCACCAGTGACCGCAGAGGGGGGACTTACAATGAGCAGTTCTTC.

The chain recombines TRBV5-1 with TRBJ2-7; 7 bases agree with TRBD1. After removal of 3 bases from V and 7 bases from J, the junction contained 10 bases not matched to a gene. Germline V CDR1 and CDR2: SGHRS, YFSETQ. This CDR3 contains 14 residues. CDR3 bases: TGCGCCAGCAGCTCCGCCGGGACAGAGAGGGAGCAGTACTTC. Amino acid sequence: CASSSAGTEREQYF.

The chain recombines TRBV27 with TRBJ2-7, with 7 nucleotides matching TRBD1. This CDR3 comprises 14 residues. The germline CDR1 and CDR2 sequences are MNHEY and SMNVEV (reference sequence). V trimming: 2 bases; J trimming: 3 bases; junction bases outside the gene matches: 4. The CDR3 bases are TGTGCCAGCAGTTTAAGGAGACAGGGCTACGAGCAGTACTTC. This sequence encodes CASSLRRQGYEQYF.

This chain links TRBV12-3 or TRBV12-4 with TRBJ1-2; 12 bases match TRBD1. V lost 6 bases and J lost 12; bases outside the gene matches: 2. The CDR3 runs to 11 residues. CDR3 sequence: CASSRDRGHTF. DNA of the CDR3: TGTGCCAGCAGCAGGGACAGGGGGCACACCTTC.

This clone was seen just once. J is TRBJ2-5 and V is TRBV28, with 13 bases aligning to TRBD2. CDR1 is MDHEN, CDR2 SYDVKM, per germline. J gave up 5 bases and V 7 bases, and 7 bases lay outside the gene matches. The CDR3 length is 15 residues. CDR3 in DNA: TGTGCCAGCATTCCTGGGACTAGCGGGGCGGAGACCCAGTACTTC. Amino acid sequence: CASIPGTSGAETQYF.

CDR3 in DNA: TGTGCCAGTAGTATAGAGCCCACGGAGGCGGGGACCGGGGAGCTGTTTTTT. This sequence encodes CASSIEPTEAGTGELFF. The V gene is TRBV19, the J gene TRBJ2-2; possibly TRBD2 for D (6 bases). CDR1 and CDR2 from the germline V gene are LNHDA and SQIVND (reference sequence). Trimming removed 0 bases from V and 5 bases from J, with 16 bases in between. The CDR3 loop spans 17 amino acids.

CDR3 protein: CASSQGRVGTEAFF. In DNA, the CDR3 is TGTGCCAGCAGCCAAGGAAGGGTGGGCACTGAAGCTTTCTTT. V usage is TRBV4-2 and J usage is TRBJ1-1; D gene ambiguous. Germline V gene data show CDR1 as LGHNA and CDR2 as YNFKEQ. This CDR3 is built from 14 residues. V was shortened by 1 base and J by 4 bases, with 10 bases between the two germline ends.

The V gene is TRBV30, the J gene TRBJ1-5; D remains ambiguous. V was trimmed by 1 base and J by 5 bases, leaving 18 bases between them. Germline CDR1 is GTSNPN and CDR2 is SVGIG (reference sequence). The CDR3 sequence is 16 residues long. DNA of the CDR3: TGTGCCTGGAGTGAAGGTACAGCCGGGTTTTATCAGCCCCAGCATTTT. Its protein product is CAWSEGTAGFYQPQHF. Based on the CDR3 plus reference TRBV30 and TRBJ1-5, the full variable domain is SQTIHQWPATLVQPVGSPLSLECTVEGTSNPNLYWYRQAAGRGLQLLFYSVGIGQISSEVPQNLSASRPQDRQFILSSKKLLLSDSGFYLCAWSEGTAGFYQPQHFGDGTRLSIL.

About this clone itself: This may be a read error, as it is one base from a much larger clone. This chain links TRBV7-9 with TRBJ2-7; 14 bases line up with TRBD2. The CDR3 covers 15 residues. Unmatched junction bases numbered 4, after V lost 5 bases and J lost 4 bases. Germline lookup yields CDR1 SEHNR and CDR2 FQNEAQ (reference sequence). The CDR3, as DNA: TGTGCCAGCAGCCCCGGGACTAGCGGGAGTTACGAGCAGTACTTC. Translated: CASSPGTSGSYEQYF.

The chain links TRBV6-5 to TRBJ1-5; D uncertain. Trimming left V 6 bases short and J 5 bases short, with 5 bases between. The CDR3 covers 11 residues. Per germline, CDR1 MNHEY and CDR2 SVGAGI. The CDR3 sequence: CASSSYQPQHF. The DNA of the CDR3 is TGTGCCAGCAGCTCGTATCAGCCCCAGCATTTT.

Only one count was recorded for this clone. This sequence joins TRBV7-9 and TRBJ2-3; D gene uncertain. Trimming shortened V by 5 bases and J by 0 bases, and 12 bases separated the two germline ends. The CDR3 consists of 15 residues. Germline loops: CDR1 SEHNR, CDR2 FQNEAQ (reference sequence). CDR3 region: CASSLTGGSTDTQYF. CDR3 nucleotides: TGTGCCAGCAGCCTGACGGGCGGTAGCACAGATACGCAGTATTTT.

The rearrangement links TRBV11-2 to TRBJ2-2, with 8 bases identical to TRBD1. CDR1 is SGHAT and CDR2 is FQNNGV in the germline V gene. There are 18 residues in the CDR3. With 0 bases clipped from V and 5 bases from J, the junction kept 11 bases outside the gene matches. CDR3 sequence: CASSLELGRQGKTGELFF. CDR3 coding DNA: TGTGCCAGCAGCTTAGAATTAGGGAGACAGGGGAAGACCGGGGAGCTGTTTTTT.

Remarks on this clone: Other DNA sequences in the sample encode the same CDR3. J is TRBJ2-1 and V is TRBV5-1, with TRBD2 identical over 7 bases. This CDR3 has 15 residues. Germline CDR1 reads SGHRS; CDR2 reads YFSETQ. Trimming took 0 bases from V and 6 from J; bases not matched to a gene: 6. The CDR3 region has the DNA TGCGCCAGCAGCTTGGGACTAGCAGGCGTCAATGAGCAGTTCTTC. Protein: CASSLGLAGVNEQFF.

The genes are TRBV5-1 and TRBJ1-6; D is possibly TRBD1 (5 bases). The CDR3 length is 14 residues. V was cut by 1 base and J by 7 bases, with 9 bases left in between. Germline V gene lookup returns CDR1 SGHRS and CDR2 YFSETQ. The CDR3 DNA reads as TGCGCCAGCAGCTTGACAGGTGCAAATTCACCCCTCCACTTT. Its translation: CASSLTGANSPLHF.

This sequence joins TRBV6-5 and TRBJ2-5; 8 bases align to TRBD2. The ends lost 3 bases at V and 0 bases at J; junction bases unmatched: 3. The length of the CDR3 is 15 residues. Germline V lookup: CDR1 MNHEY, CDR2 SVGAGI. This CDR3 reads CASSYSGAYQETQYF. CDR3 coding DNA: TGTGCCAGCAGTTATAGCGGGGCGTACCAAGAGACCCAGTACTTC.

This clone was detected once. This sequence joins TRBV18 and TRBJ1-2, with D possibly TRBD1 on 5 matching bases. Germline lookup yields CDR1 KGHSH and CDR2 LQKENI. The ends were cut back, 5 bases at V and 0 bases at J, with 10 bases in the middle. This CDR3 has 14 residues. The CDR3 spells CASSVQVANYGYTF. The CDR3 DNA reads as TGTGCCAGCTCAGTACAGGTTGCTAACTATGGCTACACCTTC. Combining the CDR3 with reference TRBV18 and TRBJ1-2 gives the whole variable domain NAGVMQNPRHLVRRRGQEARLRCSPMKGHSHVYWYRQLPEEGLKFMVYLQKENIIDESGMPKERFSAEFPKEGPSILRIQQVVRGDSAAYFCASSVQVANYGYTFGSGTRLTVV.

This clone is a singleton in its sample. This CDR3 is CASSPGQGGTEAFF. The CDR3 DNA sequence: TGTGCCAGCAGCCCCGGACAGGGGGGGACTGAAGCTTTCTTT. This sequence joins TRBV7-6 and TRBJ1-1, with 10 bases lining up with TRBD1. Germline V lookup: CDR1 SGHVS, CDR2 FNYEAQ. This CDR3 comprises 14 residues. V lost 5 bases, J lost 5 bases, and 5 bases stayed unmatched.

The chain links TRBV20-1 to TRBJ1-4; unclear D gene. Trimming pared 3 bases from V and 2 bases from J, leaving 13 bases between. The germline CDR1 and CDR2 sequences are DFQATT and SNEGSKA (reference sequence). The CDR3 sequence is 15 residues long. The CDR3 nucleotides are TGCAGTGCTAGTGCGCAGTTTACGACTAATGAAAAACTGTTTTTT. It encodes CSASAQFTTNEKLFF.

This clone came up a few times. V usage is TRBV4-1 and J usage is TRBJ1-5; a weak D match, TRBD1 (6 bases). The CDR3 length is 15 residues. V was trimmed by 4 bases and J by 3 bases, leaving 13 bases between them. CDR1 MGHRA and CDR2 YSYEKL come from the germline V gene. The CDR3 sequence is CASSPRTGPNQPQHF. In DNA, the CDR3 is TGCGCCAGCAGCCCCCGCACAGGGCCCAATCAGCCCCAGCATTTT.

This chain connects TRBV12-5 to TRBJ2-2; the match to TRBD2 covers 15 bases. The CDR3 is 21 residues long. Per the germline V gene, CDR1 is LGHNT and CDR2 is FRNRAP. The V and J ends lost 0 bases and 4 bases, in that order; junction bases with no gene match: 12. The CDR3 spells CASGLVLRGLAGGPGTGELFF. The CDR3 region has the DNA TGTGCTAGTGGTTTGGTTCTAAGAGGACTAGCGGGAGGGCCCGGCACCGGGGAGCTGTTTTTT. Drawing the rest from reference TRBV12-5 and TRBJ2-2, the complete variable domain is DARVTQTPRHKVTEMGQEVTMRCQPILGHNTVFWYRQTMMQGLELLAYFRNRAPLDDSGMPKDRFSAEMPDATLATLKIQPSEPRDSAVYFCASGLVLRGLAGGPGTGELFFGEGSRLTVL.

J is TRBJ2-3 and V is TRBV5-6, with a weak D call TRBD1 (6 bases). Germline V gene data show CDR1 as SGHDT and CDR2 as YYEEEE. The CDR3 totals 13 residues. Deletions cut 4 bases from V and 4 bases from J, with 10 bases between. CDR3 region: CASSTPGADTQYF. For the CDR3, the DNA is TGTGCCAGCAGCACCCCAGGGGCAGATACGCAGTATTTT.

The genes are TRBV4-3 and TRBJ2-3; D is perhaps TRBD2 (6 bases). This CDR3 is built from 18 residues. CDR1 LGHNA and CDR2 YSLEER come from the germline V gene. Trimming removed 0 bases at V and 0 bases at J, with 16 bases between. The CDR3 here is CASSQEFGAAGSTDTQYF. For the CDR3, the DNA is TGCGCCAGCAGCCAAGAGTTCGGGGCCGCGGGGAGCACAGATACGCAGTATTTT.

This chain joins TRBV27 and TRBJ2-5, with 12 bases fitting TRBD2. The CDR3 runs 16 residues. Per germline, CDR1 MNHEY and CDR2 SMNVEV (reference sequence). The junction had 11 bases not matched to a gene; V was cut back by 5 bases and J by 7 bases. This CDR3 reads CASSPGLAGHGGTQYF. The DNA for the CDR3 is TGTGCCAGCAGTCCCGGACTAGCGGGGCATGGGGGGACCCAGTACTTC.

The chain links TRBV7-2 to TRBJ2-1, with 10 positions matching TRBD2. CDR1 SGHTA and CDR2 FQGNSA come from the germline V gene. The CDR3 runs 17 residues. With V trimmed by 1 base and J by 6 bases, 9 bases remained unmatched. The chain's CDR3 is CASSLGGSGRASNEQFF. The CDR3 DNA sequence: TGTGCCAGCAGCTTAGGGGGAAGCGGGAGGGCCTCCAATGAGCAGTTCTTC.

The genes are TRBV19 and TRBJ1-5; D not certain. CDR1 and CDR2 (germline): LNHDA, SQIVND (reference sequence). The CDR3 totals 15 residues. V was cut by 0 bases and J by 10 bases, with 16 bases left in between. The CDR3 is CASSIDRSVRIPQHF. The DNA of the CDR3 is TGTGCCAGTAGTATAGATCGGTCAGTCCGAATCCCCCAGCATTTT.

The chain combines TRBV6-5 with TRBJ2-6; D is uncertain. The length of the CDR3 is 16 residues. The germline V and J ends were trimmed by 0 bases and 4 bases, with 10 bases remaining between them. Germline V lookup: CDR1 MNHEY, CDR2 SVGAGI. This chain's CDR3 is CASSYSKGWGANVLTF. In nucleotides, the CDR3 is TGTGCCAGCAGTTACTCCAAGGGTTGGGGGGCCAACGTCCTGACTTTC.

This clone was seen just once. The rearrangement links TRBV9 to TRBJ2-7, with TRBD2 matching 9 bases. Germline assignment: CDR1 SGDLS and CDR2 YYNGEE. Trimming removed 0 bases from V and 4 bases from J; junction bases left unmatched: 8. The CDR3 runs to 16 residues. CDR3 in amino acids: CASSVGAGGRVYEQYF. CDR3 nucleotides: TGTGCCAGCAGCGTAGGTGCGGGAGGGCGAGTTTACGAGCAGTACTTC.